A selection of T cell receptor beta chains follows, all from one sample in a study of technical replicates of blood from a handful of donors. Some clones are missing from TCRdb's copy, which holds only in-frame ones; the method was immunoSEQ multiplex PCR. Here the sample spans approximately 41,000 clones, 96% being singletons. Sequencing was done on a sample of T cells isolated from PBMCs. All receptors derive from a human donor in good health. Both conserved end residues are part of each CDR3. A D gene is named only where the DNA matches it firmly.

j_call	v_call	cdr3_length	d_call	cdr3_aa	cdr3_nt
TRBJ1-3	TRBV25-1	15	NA	CASSARILAGNTIYF	TGTGCCAGCAGTGCTAGGATTTTGGCTGGAAACACCATATATTTT
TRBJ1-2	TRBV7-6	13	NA	CASSLARLEGYTF	TGTGCCAGCAGCTTAGCAAGGCTGGAGGGCTACACCTTC
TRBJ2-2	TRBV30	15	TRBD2	CAWKEREMVTGELFF	TGTGCCTGGAAAGAGCGGGAGATGGTCACCGGGGAGCTGTTTTTT
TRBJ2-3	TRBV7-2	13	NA	CASSFLSTDTQYF	TGTGCCAGCAGCTTCCTCAGCACAGATACGCAGTATTTT
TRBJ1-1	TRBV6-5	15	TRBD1	CASRLTGTGHTEAFF	TGTGCCAGCAGGCTAACTGGGACAGGGCACACTGAAGCTTTCTTT
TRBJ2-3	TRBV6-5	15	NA	CASSYSLAGADTQYF	TGTGCCAGCAGTTACTCACTAGCCGGGGCAGATACGCAGTATTTT
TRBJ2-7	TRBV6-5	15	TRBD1	CASTQTGTGPHEQYF	TGTGCCAGCACCCAAACCGGGACAGGGCCCCACGAGCAGTACTTC
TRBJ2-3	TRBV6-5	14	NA	CASSLALGTDTQYF	TGTGCCAGCTCTCTCGCGTTGGGCACAGATACGCAGTATTTT
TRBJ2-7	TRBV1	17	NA	CTSSQGDLERDRDEQYF	TGCACCAGCAGCCAAGGGGATCTAGAGCGGGACAGGGACGAGCAGTACTTC
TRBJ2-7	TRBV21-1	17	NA	CASSKSTGGFYSYEQYF	TGTGCCAGCAGCAAATCGACAGGGGGCTTTTACTCCTACGAGCAGTACTTC
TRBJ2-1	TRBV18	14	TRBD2	CASSPLAGNNEQFF	TGTGCCAGCTCACCGCTAGCGGGAAACAATGAGCAGTTCTTC